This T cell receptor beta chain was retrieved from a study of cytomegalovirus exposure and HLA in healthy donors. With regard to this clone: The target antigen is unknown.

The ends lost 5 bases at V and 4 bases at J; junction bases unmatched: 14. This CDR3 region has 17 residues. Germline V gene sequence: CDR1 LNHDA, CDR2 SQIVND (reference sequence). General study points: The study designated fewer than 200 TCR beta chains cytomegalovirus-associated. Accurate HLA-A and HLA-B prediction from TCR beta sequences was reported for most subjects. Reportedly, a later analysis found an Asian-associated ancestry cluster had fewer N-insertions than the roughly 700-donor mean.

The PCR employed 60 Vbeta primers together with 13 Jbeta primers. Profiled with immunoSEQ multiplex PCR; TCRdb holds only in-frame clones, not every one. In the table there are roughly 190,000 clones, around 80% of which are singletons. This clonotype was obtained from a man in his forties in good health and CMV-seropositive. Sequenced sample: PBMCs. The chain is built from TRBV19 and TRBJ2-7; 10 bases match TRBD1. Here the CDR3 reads CASSVERLRDRGYEQYF. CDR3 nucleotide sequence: TGTGCCAGTAGTGTCGAACGACTCCGGGACAGGGGTTACGAGCAGTACTTC.